This TCR beta chain was sequenced during a study of T cells in localized non-small cell lung cancer. Assay used: immunoSEQ multiplex PCR; TCRdb lists only in-frame clones, some missing. Counted here are 45,000 to 60,000 clones, around three quarters occurring once; the ten biggest clones make up about 4.5%. For this clone: As yet, its antigen is unknown.

Findings and limits, study-wide: Median detection of top 100 tumor clones in adjacent lung was around 57 clones. Since sequencing was restricted to only one region of the tumor, intratumor heterogeneity remains a possibility. Uninvolved nearby lung showed the greatest T cell clonality, exceeding that found in tumor.

Germline V gene sequence: CDR1 MDHEN, CDR2 SYDVKM. This CDR3 has 14 residues. V gave up 3 bases and J gave up 3 bases, with 9 bases separating them. The rearrangement links TRBV28 to TRBJ2-1, with D unresolved. Sequencing used PBMCs, obtained before any cancer treatment. The TCR sequence derives from a woman aged 35-70 years with stage II lung adenocarcinoma. The DNA for the CDR3 is TGTGCCAGCAGTTTTGAGGAAAACTACAATGAGCAGTTCTTC. Translating it yields CASSFEENYNEQFF.